This T cell receptor (beta chain) was identified during a study of T cell responses to AZD1222 COVID-19 vaccine. As concerns this clone: What it binds is unknown.

The protocol was immunoSEQ multiplex PCR, while the TCRdb copy is restricted to in-frame clones and leaves out a portion. The table has fewer than 150,000 clones, about nine tenths seen once. General study results and limits: Baseline seropositives among AZD1222 recipients totaled only six. Vaccination with two AZD1222 doses was followed by a rise in Spike-specific TCR breadth and depth.

The germline V gene has CDR1 SGHTS and CDR2 YDEGEE. V lost 1 base, J lost 2 bases, and 10 bases lay in between. The CDR3 totals 15 residues. Sequences were derived from peripheral blood, sampled on day 0 of AZD1222 vaccination. This receptor was taken from an adult in good health. The V call is TRBV5-8, the J call TRBJ1-5, with a tentative D call TRBD1 (5 bases). This CDR3 reads CASSLSGDGNQPQHF. The DNA for the CDR3 is TGTGCCAGCAGCTTGTCGGGGGATGGCAATCAGCCCCAGCATTTT.